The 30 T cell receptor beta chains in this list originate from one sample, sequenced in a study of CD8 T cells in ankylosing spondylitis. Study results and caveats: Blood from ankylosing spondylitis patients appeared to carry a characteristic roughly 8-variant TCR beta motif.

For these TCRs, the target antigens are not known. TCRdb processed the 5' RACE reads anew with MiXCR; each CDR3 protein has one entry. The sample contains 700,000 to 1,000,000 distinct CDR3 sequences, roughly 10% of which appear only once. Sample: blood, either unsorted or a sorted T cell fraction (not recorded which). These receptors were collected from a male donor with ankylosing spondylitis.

The CDR3 nucleotides read TGTGCCAGCAGCCTGATGGTGGGCTACGAGCAGTACTTC. This translates into CASSLMVGYEQYF. The chain recombines TRBV7-2 with TRBJ2-7; D remains unclear. The CDR3 covers 13 residues. Germline V gene sequence: CDR1 SGHTA, CDR2 FQGNSA. With 5 bases removed from V and 3 bases from J, the gap between germline ends came to 11 bases.

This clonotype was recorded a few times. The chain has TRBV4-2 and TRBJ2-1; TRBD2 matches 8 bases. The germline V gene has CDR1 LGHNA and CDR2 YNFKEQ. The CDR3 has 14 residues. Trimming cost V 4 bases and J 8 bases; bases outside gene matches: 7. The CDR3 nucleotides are TGTGCCAGCAGCCGGGGGCTAGCGGGCGATGAGCAGTTCTTC. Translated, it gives CASSRGLAGDEQFF.

CDR3 amino acids: CASSISGWWAEAFF. CDR3 DNA sequence: TGTGCCAGCAGCATATCAGGGTGGTGGGCTGAAGCTTTCTTT. The V gene is TRBV7-2, the J gene TRBJ1-1, with D maybe TRBD1 (5 bases). The CDR3 totals 14 residues. CDR1 is SGHTA, CDR2 FQGNSA, per germline. V dropped 5 bases and J dropped 6 bases, with 16 bases sitting between them.

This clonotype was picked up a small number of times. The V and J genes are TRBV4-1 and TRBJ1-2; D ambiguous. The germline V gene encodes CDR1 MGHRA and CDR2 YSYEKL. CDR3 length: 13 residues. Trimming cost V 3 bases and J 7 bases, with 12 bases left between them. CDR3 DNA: TGCGCCAGCAGCCATCTCTTTAGACGTGGCTACACCTTC. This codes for CASSHLFRRGYTF.

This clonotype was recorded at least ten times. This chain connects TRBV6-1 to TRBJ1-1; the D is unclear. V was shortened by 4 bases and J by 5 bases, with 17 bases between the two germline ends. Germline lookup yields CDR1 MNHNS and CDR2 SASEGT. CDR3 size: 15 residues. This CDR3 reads CASSAGFARLTEAFF. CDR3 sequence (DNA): TGTGCCAGCAGTGCTGGGTTCGCAAGACTGACTGAAGCTTTCTTT.

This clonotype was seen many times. In DNA, the CDR3 is TGTGCCAGCAGCCCGGACACCATCCTCTATGGCTACACCTTC. This translates into CASSPDTILYGYTF. V is TRBV6-1 and J is TRBJ1-2; TRBD1 is a possible D gene (5 bases). V shed 6 bases and J shed 4 bases, with 15 bases lying between them. Looked up from germline, CDR1 is MNHNS and CDR2 is SASEGT. The CDR3 has 14 amino acids.

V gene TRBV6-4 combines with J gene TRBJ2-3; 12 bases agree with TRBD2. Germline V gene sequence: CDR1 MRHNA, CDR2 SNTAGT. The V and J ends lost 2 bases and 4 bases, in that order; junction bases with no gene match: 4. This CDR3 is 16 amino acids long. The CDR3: CASSDRPSGGADTQYF. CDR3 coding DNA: TGTGCCAGCAGTGACCGGCCTAGCGGGGGGGCAGATACGCAGTATTTT.

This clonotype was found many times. In nucleotides, the CDR3 is TGTGCCAGCAGCTTAGGGGACAATTACAATGAGCAGTTCTTC. Its translation: CASSLGDNYNEQFF. The chain recombines TRBV11-2 with TRBJ2-1, with a tentative D call TRBD1 (6 bases). The CDR3 covers 14 residues. Germline CDR1 SGHAT, CDR2 FQNNGV. Trimming pared 1 base from V and 4 bases from J, leaving 8 bases between.

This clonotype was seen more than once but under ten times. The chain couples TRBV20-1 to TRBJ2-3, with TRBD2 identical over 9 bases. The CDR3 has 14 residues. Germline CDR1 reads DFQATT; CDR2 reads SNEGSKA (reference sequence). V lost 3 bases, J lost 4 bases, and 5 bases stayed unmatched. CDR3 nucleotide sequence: TGCAGTGCTAGTGGGGCTAGCGGGGCAGATACGCAGTATTTT. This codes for CSASGASGADTQYF.

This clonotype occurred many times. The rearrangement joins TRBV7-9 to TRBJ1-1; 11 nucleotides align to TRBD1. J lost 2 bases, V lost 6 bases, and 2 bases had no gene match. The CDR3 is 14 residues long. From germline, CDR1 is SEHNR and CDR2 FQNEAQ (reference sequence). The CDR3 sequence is CASRGTGGNTEAFF. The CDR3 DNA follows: TGTGCCAGCAGGGGGACAGGGGGAAACACTGAAGCTTTCTTT.

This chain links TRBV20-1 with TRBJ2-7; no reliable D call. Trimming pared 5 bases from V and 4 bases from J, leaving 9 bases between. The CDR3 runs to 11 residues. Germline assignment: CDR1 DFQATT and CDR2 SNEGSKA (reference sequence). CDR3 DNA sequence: TGCAGTGCTGCAACCATGTACGAGCAGTACTTC. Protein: CSAATMYEQYF.

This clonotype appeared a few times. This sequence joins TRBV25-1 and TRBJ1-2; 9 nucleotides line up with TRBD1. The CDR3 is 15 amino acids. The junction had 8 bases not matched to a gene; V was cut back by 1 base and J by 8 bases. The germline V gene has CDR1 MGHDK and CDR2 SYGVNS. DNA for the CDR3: TGTGCCAGCAGTGAATTGGACAGGGGATCGGGGGGCTACACCTTC. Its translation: CASSELDRGSGGYTF.

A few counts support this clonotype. As DNA, the CDR3 is TGCAGTGCTAGAGGCACAGGGGGCACCTACAATGAGCAGTTCTTC. Amino acid sequence: CSARGTGGTYNEQFF. This chain links TRBV20-1 with TRBJ2-1, with 9 bases that match TRBD1. With 1 base clipped from V and 2 bases from J, the junction kept 3 bases outside the gene matches. CDR3 length: 15 residues. Per the germline V gene, CDR1 is DFQATT and CDR2 is SNEGSKA (reference sequence).

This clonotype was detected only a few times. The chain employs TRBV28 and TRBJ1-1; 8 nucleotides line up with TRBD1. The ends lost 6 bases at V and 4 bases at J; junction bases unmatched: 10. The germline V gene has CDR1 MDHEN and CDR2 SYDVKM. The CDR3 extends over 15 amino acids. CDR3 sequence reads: CASRAQGARFTEAFF. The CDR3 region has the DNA TGTGCCAGCAGAGCTCAGGGGGCGCGATTCACTGAAGCTTTCTTT.

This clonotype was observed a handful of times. The CDR3 coding sequence is TGCGCCAGCGACTTGGGGGCAATCACAGATACGCAGTATTTT. Amino acids: CASDLGAITDTQYF. The V gene is TRBV5-1, the J gene TRBJ2-3; TRBD1 might be the D (6 bases). The V and J ends lost 7 bases and 2 bases respectively, with 14 bases between them. The CDR3 contains 14 residues. Germline lookup yields CDR1 SGHRS and CDR2 YFSETQ. The variable domain in full, with the rest retrieved from reference TRBV5-1 and TRBJ2-3, is KAGVTQTPRYLIKTRGQQVTLSCSPISGHRSVSWYQQTPGQGLQFLFEYFSETQRNKGNFPGRFSGRQFSNSRSEMNVSTLELGDSALYLCASDLGAITDTQYFGPGTRLTVL.

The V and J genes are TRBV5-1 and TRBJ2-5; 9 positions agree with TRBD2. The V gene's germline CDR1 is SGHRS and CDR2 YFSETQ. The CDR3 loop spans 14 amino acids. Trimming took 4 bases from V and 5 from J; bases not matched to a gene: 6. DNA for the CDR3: TGCGCCAGCAGCACCGGCGGGGGGGGTGAGACCCAGTACTTC. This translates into CASSTGGGGETQYF. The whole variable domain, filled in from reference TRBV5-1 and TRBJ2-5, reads KAGVTQTPRYLIKTRGQQVTLSCSPISGHRSVSWYQQTPGQGLQFLFEYFSETQRNKGNFPGRFSGRQFSNSRSEMNVSTLELGDSALYLCASSTGGGGETQYFGPGTRLLVL.

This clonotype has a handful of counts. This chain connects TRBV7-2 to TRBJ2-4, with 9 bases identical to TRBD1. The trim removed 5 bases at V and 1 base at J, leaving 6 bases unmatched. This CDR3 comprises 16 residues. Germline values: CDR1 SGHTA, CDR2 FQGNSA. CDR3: CASSPTGGSAKNIQYF. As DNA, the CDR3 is TGTGCCAGCAGCCCAACAGGGGGCTCGGCCAAAAACATTCAGTACTTC. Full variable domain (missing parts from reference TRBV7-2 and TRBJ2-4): GAGVSQSPSNKVTEKGKDVELRCDPISGHTALYWYRQSLGQGLEFLIYFQGNSAPDKSGLPSDRFSAERTGGSVSTLTIQRTQQEDSAVYLCASSPTGGSAKNIQYFGAGTRLSVL.

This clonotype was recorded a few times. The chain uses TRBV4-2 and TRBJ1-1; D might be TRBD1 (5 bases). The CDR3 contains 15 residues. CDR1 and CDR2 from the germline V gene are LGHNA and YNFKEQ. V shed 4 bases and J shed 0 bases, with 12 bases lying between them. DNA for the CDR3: TGTGCCAGCAGCCGCGACAGCTCTCTGAACACTGAAGCTTTCTTT. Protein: CASSRDSSLNTEAFF.

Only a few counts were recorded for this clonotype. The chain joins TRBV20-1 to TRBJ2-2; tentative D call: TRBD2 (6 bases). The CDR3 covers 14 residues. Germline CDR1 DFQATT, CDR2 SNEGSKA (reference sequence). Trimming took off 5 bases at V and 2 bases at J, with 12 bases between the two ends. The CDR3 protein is CSAARGLNTGELFF. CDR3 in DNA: TGCAGTGCTGCCCGGGGACTTAACACCGGGGAGCTGTTTTTT.

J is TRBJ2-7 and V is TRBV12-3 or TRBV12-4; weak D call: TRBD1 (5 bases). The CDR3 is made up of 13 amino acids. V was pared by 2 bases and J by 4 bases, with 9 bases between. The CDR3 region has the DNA TGTGCCAGCAGTTTAAGGGGAAAGTACGAGCAGTACTTC. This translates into CASSLRGKYEQYF.

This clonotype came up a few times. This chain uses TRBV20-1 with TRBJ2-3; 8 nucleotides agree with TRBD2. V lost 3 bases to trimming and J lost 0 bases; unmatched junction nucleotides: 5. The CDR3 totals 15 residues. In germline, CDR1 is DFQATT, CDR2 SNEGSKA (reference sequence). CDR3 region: CSARRGRPSTDTQYF. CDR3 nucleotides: TGCAGTGCTAGGCGCGGGAGGCCTAGCACAGATACGCAGTATTTT.

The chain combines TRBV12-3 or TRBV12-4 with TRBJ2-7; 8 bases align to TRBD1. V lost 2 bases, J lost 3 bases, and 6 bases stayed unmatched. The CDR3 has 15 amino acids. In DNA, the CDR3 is TGTGCCAGCAGTTTACGGCAGGGGGCTTACTACGAGCAGTACTTC. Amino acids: CASSLRQGAYYEQYF.

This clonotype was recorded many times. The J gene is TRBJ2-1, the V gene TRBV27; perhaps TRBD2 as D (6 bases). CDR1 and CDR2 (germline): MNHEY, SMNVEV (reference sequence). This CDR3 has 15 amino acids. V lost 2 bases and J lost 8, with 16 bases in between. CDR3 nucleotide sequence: TGTGCCAGCAGTTTAAAGGCGGGGCCCCCCTATGAGCAGTTCTTC. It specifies CASSLKAGPPYEQFF.

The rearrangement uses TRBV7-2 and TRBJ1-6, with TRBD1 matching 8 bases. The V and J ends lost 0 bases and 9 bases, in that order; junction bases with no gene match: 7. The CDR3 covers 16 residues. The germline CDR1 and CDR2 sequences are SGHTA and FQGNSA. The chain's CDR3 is CASSLASAGGFSPLHF. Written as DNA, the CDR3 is TGTGCCAGCAGCTTAGCTTCCGCAGGGGGCTTTTCACCCCTCCACTTT.

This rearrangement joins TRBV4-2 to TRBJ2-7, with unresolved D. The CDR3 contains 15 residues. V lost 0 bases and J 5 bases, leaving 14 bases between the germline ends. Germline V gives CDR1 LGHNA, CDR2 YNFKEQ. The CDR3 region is CASSQDLRLANEQYF. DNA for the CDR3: TGTGCCAGCAGCCAAGATTTGAGGCTGGCGAACGAGCAGTACTTC.

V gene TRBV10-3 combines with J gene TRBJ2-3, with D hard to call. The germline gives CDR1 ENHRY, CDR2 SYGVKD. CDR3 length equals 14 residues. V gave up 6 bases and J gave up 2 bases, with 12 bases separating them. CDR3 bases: TGTGCCATCAGCCCTCGGTCACACACAGATACGCAGTATTTT. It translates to CAISPRSHTDTQYF.

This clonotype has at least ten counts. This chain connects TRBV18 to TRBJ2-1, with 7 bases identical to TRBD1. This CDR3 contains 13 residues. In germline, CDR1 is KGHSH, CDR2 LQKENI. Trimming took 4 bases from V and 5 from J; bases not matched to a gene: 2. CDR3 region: CASSRDRHNEQFF. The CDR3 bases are TGTGCCAGCTCACGGGACAGACACAATGAGCAGTTCTTC.

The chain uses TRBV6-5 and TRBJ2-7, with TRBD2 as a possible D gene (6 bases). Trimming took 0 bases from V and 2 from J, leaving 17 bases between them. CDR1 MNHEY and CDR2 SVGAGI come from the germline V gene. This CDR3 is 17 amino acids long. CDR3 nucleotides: TGTGCCAGCAGTTACTCGATCAGTCGGGGGTCACCCTACGAGCAGTACTTC. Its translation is CASSYSISRGSPYEQYF.

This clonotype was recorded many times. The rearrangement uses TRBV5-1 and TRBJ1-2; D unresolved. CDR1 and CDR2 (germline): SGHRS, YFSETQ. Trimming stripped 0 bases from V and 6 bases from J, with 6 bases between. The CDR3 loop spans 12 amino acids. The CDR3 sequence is CASSLGRDGYTF. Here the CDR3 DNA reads TGCGCCAGCAGCTTGGGGAGGGATGGCTACACCTTC.

The CDR3 DNA reads as TGCAGCGTTGGGCAGGGGGCCCACTATGGCTACACCTTC. As protein: CSVGQGAHYGYTF. The genes are TRBV29-1 and TRBJ1-2, with TRBD1 matching over 8 bases. The CDR3 covers 13 residues. From germline, CDR1 is SQVTM and CDR2 ANQGSEA. Germline trimming cut 4 bases from V and 3 bases from J; bases unmatched to any gene: 4.